The entry below describes one T cell receptor beta chain. It has no known antigen specificity. Per-base quality was not reported, and no clone a single base away is much larger than it. The immunoSEQ Assay, a bias-controlled multiplex PCR, was used to amplify TCRbeta CDR3 regions from genomic DNA. The original pipeline was this. Nucleated cell counts per sample were estimated from amplification of reference gene primers within the assay. Sequence reads were collapsed and filtered to measure the absolute abundance of every unique TCRbeta CDR3 rearrangement. Productive Simpson clonality was computed per sample as the square root of Simpson's diversity index over productive rearrangements. Here the immuneACCESS table is served through TCRdb, limited to in-frame sequences with V and J called. Missing clones are a known gap in these copies; in checked studies unresolved V genes cover under half, and the rest lacks a known reason. V, J and clone size derive from that table, while D and trimming were established from the DNA sequence. Counted in this sample were 350,000 to 450,000 clones; around 90% of them appeared once. Together, the top ten hold 1% to 1.5% of the sample.

The source of the sample is a study of blood T cell repertoires in COVID-19 (dated by TCRdb to the early 2020s). For the wider study: Collaborator samples came from the United States, Italy and Spain and covered acute and convalescent phases of COVID-19. The dataset comprised deeply sampled blood TCRbeta repertoires from subjects exposed to, actively infected with, or recovered from COVID-19. Where HLA class I and class II types were available, the types were taken from metadata supplied by the sample provider, not from assay-based typing. A de-identified subject ID, COVID-19 status, age in years and sex were almost always included in the sample metadata. The prospective study material was composed of cDNA or gDNA derived from T cells, B-cell-depleted T cells, or PBMCs. The samples were drawn from two sources: the first 160 participants of the ongoing ImmuneRACE study, and some 1,300 subjects contributed by 6 global collaborators. The repertoires were made available in a free public database intended to serve as a resource for research on the immune response to SARS-CoV-2. What the research found in general, with its limitations: How much clinical and demographic metadata was included differed by source and by participant, and the metadata was provided uncurated.

Collaborating institutions collected whole blood in K2EDTA tubes following their own protocols. For TCRbeta analysis, collaborators shipped samples as frozen whole blood, isolated PBMCs, or DNA extracted from either of those sample types. CDR1 is given as SGHKS and CDR2 as YYEKEE, both from the germline V gene (reference sequence). The germline V and J ends show losses of 1 base and 2 bases respectively, and no gene match explains 2 bases of the junction. The CDR3 goes from the cysteine to the phenylalanine over 14 residues. Only CDR3 DNA is held: 42 bases, read in frame from base 1. Specimen: peripheral blood. The origin of this receptor is a man in his forties with acute or convalescent COVID-19. The sequence is built from TRBV5-5 and TRBJ2-5, with 7 bases in between that match TRBD1. The nucleotides read TGTGCCAGCAGCTTGATGGGACAGCAAGAGACCCAGTACTTC. Its product reads: CASSLMGQQETQYF.